One sample yielded the 8 T cell receptor beta chains listed below, sequenced in a study of CD8+CD57+ T cells in acquired aplastic anemia. Whoever was chosen for sequencing had shown CD8+CD57+ cell expansion by flow cytometry. According to the study, genomic DNA was the template for TCR beta VDJ and CDR3 profiling. TCRdb recomputed calls from the reads with MiXCR, one row per CDR3 protein. Here the sample spans about 200,000 distinct CDR3 sequences, more than 55% being singletons. The sample taken for sequencing was sorted CD4+, CD8+, or CD8+CD57+ T cells (not recorded which) from PBMCs. These receptors were obtained from a human donor with aplastic anemia.

This chain uses TRBV5-1 with TRBJ2-4; the match to TRBD1 covers 8 bases. J lost 3 bases, V lost 4 bases, and 9 bases had no gene match. Germline assignment: CDR1 SGHRS and CDR2 YFSETQ. The length of the CDR3 is 16 residues. CDR3 loop: CASSPNQGADKNIQYF. Here the CDR3 DNA reads TGCGCCAGCAGCCCGAATCAGGGGGCTGACAAAAACATTCAGTACTTC.

This sequence joins TRBV7-2 and TRBJ2-2; tentatively, D is TRBD2 (5 bases). The CDR3 length is 14 residues. Germline V gene sequence: CDR1 SGHTA, CDR2 FQGNSA. Trimming took 3 bases from V and 2 from J, leaving 7 bases between them. The CDR3 is CASSFRTNTGELFF. The DNA of the CDR3 is TGTGCCAGCAGCTTTAGGACTAACACCGGGGAGCTGTTTTTT.

The V gene is TRBV24-1, the J gene TRBJ2-7; either TRBD1 or TRBD2 may supply D (5 bases each). The CDR3 totals 14 residues. Trimming removed 3 bases at V and 2 bases at J, with 10 bases between. Germline CDR1 and CDR2: KGHDR and SFDVKD. The CDR3 region is CATSDTGPTYEQYF. In DNA, the CDR3 is TGTGCCACCAGTGATACGGGGCCTACCTACGAGCAGTACTTC.

The genes are TRBV5-8 and TRBJ1-2; D ambiguous. Germline-derived CDR1 and CDR2 are SGHTS and YDEGEE. The CDR3 is 12 residues long. V dropped 6 bases and J dropped 6 bases, with 12 bases sitting between them. The CDR3 DNA reads TGTGCCAGCACCACCCGGGGAGATGGCTACACCTTC. Amino acids: CASTTRGDGYTF.

J is TRBJ1-1 and V is TRBV19; 7 positions agree with TRBD1. Germline-derived CDR1 and CDR2 are LNHDA and SQIVND (reference sequence). J was trimmed by 6 bases and V by 3 bases; bases with no gene match: 13. This CDR3 has 16 residues. CDR3 region: CASSIRDSNIGAEAFF. The CDR3 DNA is TGTGCCAGTAGTATCCGGGACAGCAATATCGGGGCTGAAGCTTTCTTT.

The chain recombines TRBV7-2 with TRBJ2-7; TRBD1 matches at 11 bases. The CDR3 has 17 residues. Germline V gene lookup returns CDR1 SGHTA and CDR2 FQGNSA. Unmatched junction bases numbered 9, after V lost 5 bases and J lost 0 bases. The CDR3, as DNA: TGTGCCAGCAGCCCTGGACAGGGGGCTCTACTCTCCTACGAGCAGTACTTC. It yields the protein CASSPGQGALLSYEQYF. Looking up the rest from reference TRBV7-2 and TRBJ2-7 gives the full variable domain: GAGVSQSPSNKVTEKGKDVELRCDPISGHTALYWYRQSLGQGLEFLIYFQGNSAPDKSGLPSDRFSAERTGGSVSTLTIQRTQQEDSAVYLCASSPGQGALLSYEQYFGPGTRLTVT.

The DNA for the CDR3 is TGTGCCACCAGTGACGAATCGACAGCGACCGGGGAGCTGTTTTTT. Amino acid sequence: CATSDESTATGELFF. V gene TRBV24-1 combines with J gene TRBJ2-2; D perhaps matches TRBD1 (5 bases). Per the germline V gene, CDR1 is KGHDR and CDR2 is SFDVKD. The CDR3 consists of 15 residues. Trimming took 4 bases from V and 5 from J, leaving 13 bases between them.

The gene calls are TRBV15 and TRBJ2-3, with TRBD1 as a possible D gene (6 bases). Between the trimmed V and J ends, which lost 6 bases and 0 bases, there was a span of 10 bases. The length of the CDR3 is 14 residues. Germline V gene sequence: CDR1 LNHNV, CDR2 YYDKDF (reference sequence). The CDR3 loop reads CATRQDRSTDTQYF. Written as DNA, the CDR3 is TGTGCCACCAGACAGGACAGAAGCACAGATACGCAGTATTTT.